This T cell receptor (beta chain) comes out of a study of blood T cells in healthy people across ages. A minimum of 7 million PBMCs was isolated per sample. A second 7 to 11 cycle PCR used barcoded and J-beta primers. TCRdb used MiXCR to reprocess the 5' RACE reads, holding one entry per CDR3 protein. The table has roughly 650,000 distinct CDR3 sequences, around 32% seen once. The origin of this receptor is a woman older than 75 in good health. The sample was blood.

This chain's CDR3 is CAWSGSGTGNEKLFF. The CDR3 DNA sequence: TGTGCCTGGAGTGGCTCCGGGACAGGCAATGAAAAACTGTTTTTT. The genes are TRBV30 and TRBJ1-4, with 8 bases identical to TRBD1. CDR3 length: 15 residues. Germline trimming cut 1 base from V and 5 bases from J; bases unmatched to any gene: 6. CDR1 is GTSNPN, CDR2 SVGIG, per germline (reference sequence).